A selection of T cell receptor beta chains follows, all from one sample in a study of T cells in Graves' hyperthyroidism and ophthalmopathy. In TCRdb, the multiplex PCR reads were re-called with MiXCR into one record per CDR3 protein. In the table there are fewer than 450,000 distinct CDR3 sequences, over 12% of which are singletons. The sample comprised blood. Receptor source: a man between 45 and 60 years old with Graves' ophthalmopathy. CDR3s include the opening cysteine and the closing phenylalanine or tryptophan. The D gene is left open where the match is weak. Expanded clones get a size class; other rows say once, few or many, or leave the size out.

j_gene: TRBJ2-7
v_gene: TRBV9
d_gene: TRBD1
len: 15
abundance: few
CDR3nt: TGTGCCAGCAGCCCGACAGGGGACAGGGACGACGAGCAGTACTTC
CDR3aa: CASSPTGDRDDEQYF

j_gene: TRBJ2-7
v_gene: TRBV15
d_gene: NA
len: 17
abundance: NA
CDR3nt: TGTGCCACCAGCAGTTCGGAAATAGCGAGGGGCTCCTACGAGCAGTACTTC
CDR3aa: CATSSSEIARGSYEQYF

j_gene: TRBJ2-5
v_gene: TRBV11-2
d_gene: TRBD2
len: 15
abundance: NA
CDR3nt: TGTGCCAGCAGCTTTAGCGGGAACCCCGTAGAGACCCAGTACTTC
CDR3aa: CASSFSGNPVETQYF

j_gene: TRBJ2-3
v_gene: TRBV28
d_gene: TRBD2
len: 18
abundance: many
CDR3nt: TGTGCCAGCAGTTTTCCCATCCTTGGCGGGAGCCGAACAGATACGCAGTATTTT
CDR3aa: CASSFPILGGSRTDTQYF

j_gene: TRBJ1-1
v_gene: TRBV7-9
d_gene: NA
len: 15
abundance: few
CDR3nt: TGTGCCAGCAGCTTAGGTCTCGGGGAGGGCACTGAAGCTTTCTTT
CDR3aa: CASSLGLGEGTEAFF

j_gene: TRBJ1-4
v_gene: TRBV19
d_gene: TRBD1
len: 15
abundance: few
CDR3nt: TGTGCCAGTAGCCGGGACAGGGGAACTAATGAAAAACTGTTTTTT
CDR3aa: CASSRDRGTNEKLFF

j_gene: TRBJ2-1
v_gene: TRBV14
d_gene: NA
len: 15
abundance: few
CDR3nt: TGTGCCAGCAGCCTACTGCGTCAAACCTACAATGAGCAGTTCTTC
CDR3aa: CASSLLRQTYNEQFF

j_gene: TRBJ1-1
v_gene: TRBV9
d_gene: NA
len: 13
abundance: few
CDR3nt: TGTGCCAGCAGCGTAGAGATCGGTCTTGAAGCTTTCTTT
CDR3aa: CASSVEIGLEAFF

j_gene: TRBJ1-2
v_gene: TRBV29-1
d_gene: NA
len: 13
abundance: NA
CDR3nt: TGCAGCGTGTGGGGGGGCGCTAACTATGGCTACACCTTC
CDR3aa: CSVWGGANYGYTF

j_gene: TRBJ2-6
v_gene: TRBV25-1
d_gene: NA
len: 17
abundance: few
CDR3nt: TGTGCCAGCAGTGAAACCCAGGCCGAGGATGGGGCCAACGTCCTGACTTTC
CDR3aa: CASSETQAEDGANVLTF

j_gene: TRBJ1-2
v_gene: TRBV3-1
d_gene: NA
len: 12
abundance: few
CDR3nt: TGTGCCAGCGGCCAACCTAACTATGGCTACGCCTTC
CDR3aa: CASGQPNYGYAF

j_gene: TRBJ2-7
v_gene: TRBV20-1
d_gene: TRBD1
len: 15
abundance: many
CDR3nt: TGCAGTGCTCCCAACCGGGACAGGAGCCTCTACGAGCAGTACTTC
CDR3aa: CSAPNRDRSLYEQYF

j_gene: TRBJ1-1
v_gene: TRBV19
d_gene: NA
len: 14
abundance: NA
CDR3nt: TGTGCCAGTAGCCCTACATCTATGAACACTGAAGCTTTCTTT
CDR3aa: CASSPTSMNTEAFF

j_gene: TRBJ1-3
v_gene: TRBV11-2
d_gene: NA
len: 14
abundance: many
CDR3nt: TGTGCCAGCAGCCAAAGCCTCTCTGGAAACACCATATATTTT
CDR3aa: CASSQSLSGNTIYF

j_gene: TRBJ2-1
v_gene: TRBV5-1
d_gene: TRBD1
len: 15
abundance: NA
CDR3nt: TGCGCCAGCAGCTCGGGACAGCTTGGGGTCAATGAGCAGTTCTTC
CDR3aa: CASSSGQLGVNEQFF

j_gene: TRBJ1-2
v_gene: TRBV20-1
d_gene: NA
len: 17
abundance: many
CDR3nt: TGCAGTGCTAGAGATGGAGGAGGGGGGCGGGGCTACTATGGCTACACCTTC
CDR3aa: CSARDGGGGRGYYGYTF

j_gene: TRBJ1-2
v_gene: TRBV6-2/TRBV6-3
d_gene: TRBD1
len: 14
abundance: NA
CDR3nt: TGTGCCAGCAGAGGGACAGGGGTCGTCTATGGCTACACCTTC
CDR3aa: CASRGTGVVYGYTF

j_gene: TRBJ2-3
v_gene: TRBV20-1
d_gene: TRBD2
len: 18
abundance: NA
CDR3nt: TGCAGTGCCCGGGGTAGCGGGACCGGTTACACTAGCACAGATACGCAGTATTTT
CDR3aa: CSARGSGTGYTSTDTQYF

j_gene: TRBJ2-1
v_gene: TRBV12-3/TRBV12-4
d_gene: TRBD1
len: 14
abundance: many
CDR3nt: TGTGCCAGCGGGCCCCGACAGGGGAACAATGAGCAGTTCTTC
CDR3aa: CASGPRQGNNEQFF

j_gene: TRBJ2-1
v_gene: TRBV12-3/TRBV12-4
d_gene: TRBD2
len: 15
abundance: many
CDR3nt: TGTGCCAGCAGCCCGGGACTAGCGTCCTACAATGAGCAGTTCTTC
CDR3aa: CASSPGLASYNEQFF

j_gene: TRBJ2-3
v_gene: TRBV7-8
d_gene: TRBD2
len: 19
abundance: medium-sized
CDR3nt: TGTGCCAGCAGCGGCCCCCTAGGACTAGCGGGAGTTGTCACAGATACGCAGTATTTT
CDR3aa: CASSGPLGLAGVVTDTQYF

j_gene: TRBJ2-7
v_gene: TRBV7-8
d_gene: NA
len: 14
abundance: few
CDR3nt: TGTGCCAGCAGCCCCTCGGGCCCCCGGGACGAGCAGTACTTC
CDR3aa: CASSPSGPRDEQYF

j_gene: TRBJ2-3
v_gene: TRBV12-3/TRBV12-4
d_gene: NA
len: 14
abundance: many
CDR3nt: TGTGCCAGCAGCACCGGGGTTGACACAGATACGCAGTATTTT
CDR3aa: CASSTGVDTDTQYF

j_gene: TRBJ1-1
v_gene: TRBV19
d_gene: NA
len: 14
abundance: many
CDR3nt: TGTGCCAGTAGTATGGATACAACGAACACTGAAGCTTTCTTT
CDR3aa: CASSMDTTNTEAFF

j_gene: TRBJ2-6
v_gene: TRBV27
d_gene: TRBD1
len: 18
abundance: NA
CDR3nt: TGTGCCAGCGGCAGGGGGCGAAACACCCCCTCTGGGGCCAACGTCCTGACTTTC
CDR3aa: CASGRGRNTPSGANVLTF

j_gene: TRBJ2-7
v_gene: TRBV30
d_gene: NA
len: 12
abundance: NA
CDR3nt: TGTGCCTGGAGTGGCATCTTCCGGGAGCAGTACTTC
CDR3aa: CAWSGIFREQYF

j_gene: TRBJ2-6
v_gene: TRBV7-9
d_gene: NA
len: 18
abundance: many
CDR3nt: TGTGCCAGCAGCAATTCAGCGTCCGGGGCAGGTGGGGCCAACGTCCTGACTTTC
CDR3aa: CASSNSASGAGGANVLTF

j_gene: TRBJ2-5
v_gene: TRBV20-1
d_gene: TRBD2
len: 13
abundance: few
CDR3nt: TGCAGTGCTAGCGGAGCGGGACAAGAGACCCAGTACTTC
CDR3aa: CSASGAGQETQYF

j_gene: TRBJ2-7
v_gene: TRBV30
d_gene: NA
len: 12
abundance: many
CDR3nt: TGTGCCTGGGCGGGACAGAGCTACGAGCAGTACTTC
CDR3aa: CAWAGQSYEQYF

j_gene: TRBJ2-3
v_gene: TRBV6-5
d_gene: NA
len: 17
abundance: NA
CDR3nt: TGTGCCAGCAGTTACTCCCGCGGCGGCAGGCGCACAGATACGCAGTATTTT
CDR3aa: CASSYSRGGRRTDTQYF

j_gene: TRBJ2-1
v_gene: TRBV20-1
d_gene: NA
len: 17
abundance: NA
CDR3nt: TGCAGTGCTAGAGCCGCCTGGACGTCGACCAACTACAATGAGCAGTTCTTC
CDR3aa: CSARAAWTSTNYNEQFF

j_gene: TRBJ1-4
v_gene: TRBV15
d_gene: NA
len: 15
abundance: few
CDR3nt: TGTGCCACCAGCAGAGATCGCAGGAACATGTTAAAACTGTTTTTT
CDR3aa: CATSRDRRNMLKLFF

j_gene: TRBJ2-7
v_gene: TRBV20-1
d_gene: NA
len: 14
abundance: many
CDR3nt: TGCAGTGCTAGTACCCCACTGCTCTCCTACGAGCAGTACTTC
CDR3aa: CSASTPLLSYEQYF

j_gene: TRBJ2-1
v_gene: TRBV20-1
d_gene: TRBD2
len: 16
abundance: NA
CDR3nt: TGCAGTGCTAGAGTCCCTAGCGGGAGGGCCGGGCATGAGCAGTTCTTC
CDR3aa: CSARVPSGRAGHEQFF

j_gene: TRBJ2-7
v_gene: TRBV7-3
d_gene: NA
len: 14
abundance: NA
CDR3nt: TGTGCCAGCACCCCAGTGTCGGACCCCTACGAGCAGTACTTC
CDR3aa: CASTPVSDPYEQYF

j_gene: TRBJ1-4
v_gene: TRBV5-1
d_gene: NA
len: 16
abundance: NA
CDR3nt: TGCGCCAGCAGCATCCTTCAGGGAGAAATTAATGAAAAACTGTTTTTT
CDR3aa: CASSILQGEINEKLFF

j_gene: TRBJ2-5
v_gene: TRBV25-1
d_gene: TRBD2
len: 15
abundance: NA
CDR3nt: TGTGCCAGCGGAGGACTAGCGGGAGAGAGAGGGACCCAGTACTTC
CDR3aa: CASGGLAGERGTQYF

j_gene: TRBJ1-6
v_gene: TRBV20-1
d_gene: NA
len: 14
abundance: few
CDR3nt: TGCAGTGCTACCAGAGGGAGCATTAATTCACCCCTCCACTTT
CDR3aa: CSATRGSINSPLHF

j_gene: TRBJ2-7
v_gene: TRBV20-1
d_gene: NA
len: 11
abundance: many
CDR3nt: TGCAGTGCCGATGCCGGCGACGAGCAGTACTTC
CDR3aa: CSADAGDEQYF

j_gene: TRBJ1-2
v_gene: TRBV6-1
d_gene: NA
len: 13
abundance: NA
CDR3nt: TGTGCCAGCAGCCAGACGAACACGGGAGGCTACACCTTC
CDR3aa: CASSQTNTGGYTF

j_gene: TRBJ2-7
v_gene: TRBV5-4
d_gene: NA
len: 14
abundance: few
CDR3nt: TGTGCCAGCAAACCTGGGGAGGACAACTACGAGCAGTACTTC
CDR3aa: CASKPGEDNYEQYF

j_gene: TRBJ2-2
v_gene: TRBV11-2
d_gene: NA
len: 14
abundance: many
CDR3nt: TGTGCCAGCAGCGCCGGGACCGACACCGGGGAGCTGTTTTTT
CDR3aa: CASSAGTDTGELFF

j_gene: TRBJ2-3
v_gene: TRBV5-1
d_gene: NA
len: 16
abundance: few
CDR3nt: TGCGCCAGCAGGAAGGAAATGACGGATCCCACAGATACGCAGTATTTT
CDR3aa: CASRKEMTDPTDTQYF

j_gene: TRBJ2-2
v_gene: TRBV11-2
d_gene: TRBD2
len: 17
abundance: NA
CDR3nt: TGTGCCAGCCGACACCTGAGCGGGAGCGGTTCCCCCGGGGAGCTGTTTTTT
CDR3aa: CASRHLSGSGSPGELFF

j_gene: TRBJ2-5
v_gene: TRBV19
d_gene: TRBD2
len: 16
abundance: few
CDR3nt: TGTGCCAGTAGTATTGTCGGGGCACCGGGGGGGGAGACCCAGTACTTC
CDR3aa: CASSIVGAPGGETQYF

j_gene: TRBJ2-7
v_gene: TRBV28
d_gene: NA
len: 20
abundance: many
CDR3nt: TGTGCCAGCAGTCCCTCTAGGCGGAGGATAAGGGGGTCGAGTCCCTACGAGCAGTACTTC
CDR3aa: CASSPSRRRIRGSSPYEQYF

j_gene: TRBJ1-1
v_gene: TRBV19
d_gene: NA
len: 14
abundance: few
CDR3nt: TGTGCCAGTAGTGGCAGAACCATGAACACTGAAGCTTTCTTT
CDR3aa: CASSGRTMNTEAFF